The rows below give T cell receptor beta chains drawn from one sample of a study of early T cells in non-severe SARS-CoV-2 infection. MiXCR was run by TCRdb on the 5' RACE reads, yielding one entry per CDR3 protein. The sample yields around 65,000 distinct CDR3 sequences, roughly 12% seen once. Specimen: whole blood, collected at baseline. The source is an adult who was a healthcare worker with PCR-confirmed SARS-CoV-2 infection or an uninfected control (not recorded which). Both conserved end residues are part of each CDR3. The D gene is left open where the match is weak. Clone size, where shown, is once, few, many, or a class for clones that have expanded.

>many|TRBJ2-2|TRBV6-4|.
TGTGCCAGCACCGACGGTGACACCGGGGAGCTGTTTTTT
CASTDGDTGELFF
>few|TRBJ1-2|TRBV6-2/TRBV6-3|TRBD1
TGTGCCAGCAGTTGGACAAAGGGACAGGGGAATGGCTACACCTTC
CASSWTKGQGNGYTF
>many|TRBJ1-1|TRBV7-9|.
TGTGCCAGCAGCTTATGGGGACCTCTAGCTTTCTTT
CASSLWGPLAFF
>few|TRBJ2-3|TRBV4-3|TRBD1
TGCGCCAGCAGCCCTGGGACAGGGAATTTGGATACGCAGTATTTT
CASSPGTGNLDTQYF
>few|TRBJ2-3|TRBV29-1|TRBD1
TGCAGCGCCGGACAGGTGGTTACGGATACGCAGTATTTT
CSAGQVVTDTQYF
>.|TRBJ2-3|TRBV7-9|TRBD1
TGTGCCAGCAGCTTGTTAACCGGGACAGGGAGCACAGATACGCAGTATTTT
CASSLLTGTGSTDTQYF
>many|TRBJ1-1|TRBV20-1|.
TGCAGTGCTAGAGGGGCAGAAGAGTTCGCTGAAGCTTTCTTT
CSARGAEEFAEAFF
>.|TRBJ2-7|TRBV10-3|TRBD2
TGTGCCATCAGTGTAGAGCGGGGAGCCTACGAGCAGTACTTC
CAISVERGAYEQYF
>many|TRBJ2-7|TRBV5-4|TRBD2
TGTGCCAGCAGCTTGGGGTCTAGCGGGAGTTACGAGCAGTACTTC
CASSLGSSGSYEQYF
>many|TRBJ1-5|TRBV7-8|.
TGTGCCAGCAGCGCCATTAAGTGGGGGAATCAGCCCCAGCATTTT
CASSAIKWGNQPQHF
>few|TRBJ2-7|TRBV11-2|TRBD1
TGTGCCAGCAGCTCGGGACAGACCTACGAGCAGTACTTC
CASSSGQTYEQYF
>.|TRBJ2-1|TRBV7-2|.
TGTGCCAGCAGCTTATTAATCGGGGAGCAGTTCTTC
CASSLLIGEQFF
>many|TRBJ2-1|TRBV5-1|.
TGCGCCAGCTGGGAGACAGCCTCCTACAATGAGCAGTTCTTC
CASWETASYNEQFF
>.|TRBJ2-5|TRBV5-1|.
TGCGCCAGCAGCCGGGATGTACAAGAGACCCAGTACTTC
CASSRDVQETQYF
>many|TRBJ2-7|TRBV11-2|TRBD2
TGTGCCAGCAGCCGCCCGGCGGGAGAGAACGAGCAGTACTTC
CASSRPAGENEQYF
>.|TRBJ1-1|TRBV6-5|.
TGTGCCAGCAGCCCGGACGGATACACTGAAGCTTTCTTT
CASSPDGYTEAFF
>many|TRBJ1-4|TRBV28|TRBD1
TGTGCCAGCAGTTTTGGGACAGGGGTCCGAAATGAAAAACTGTTTTTT
CASSFGTGVRNEKLFF
>few|TRBJ1-5|TRBV19|TRBD1
TGTGCCAGTAGTGGACAGGGTCGGCAGCCCCAGCATTTT
CASSGQGRQPQHF
>.|TRBJ2-3|TRBV27|.
TGTGCCAGCAGCTCAGGGGAGGGAGATACGCAGTATTTT
CASSSGEGDTQYF
>.|TRBJ2-7|TRBV29-1|.
TGCAGCGTTGAATTAACCGAGGGTGAGCAGTACTTC
CSVELTEGEQYF
>many|TRBJ1-1|TRBV20-1|.
TGCAGTGCTAGGGCAACCGGGCAGGGTACTGAAGCTTTCTTT
CSARATGQGTEAFF
>few|TRBJ1-6|TRBV28|TRBD1
TGTGCCAGCAGCACCGACAGGGGCGTCAATTCACCCCTCCACTTT
CASSTDRGVNSPLHF
>many|TRBJ2-1|TRBV27|.
TGTGCCAGCGTGCGGCAACGATCCAATGAGCAGTTCTTC
CASVRQRSNEQFF
>.|TRBJ2-1|TRBV5-1|TRBD2
TGCGCCAGCAGCTTGAGGGCTAGCGGCACGGGGCAGGAGCAGTTCTTC
CASSLRASGTGQEQFF
>many|TRBJ2-5|TRBV5-6|.
TGTGCCAGCAGCTTATCCCCGACAGGTCCACAAGAGACCCAGTACTTC
CASSLSPTGPQETQYF
>.|TRBJ1-2|TRBV6-1|.
TGTGCCAGCGAGCCACAGGATCCTCATGGCTACACCTTC
CASEPQDPHGYTF
>few|TRBJ1-5|TRBV7-2|.
TGTGCCAGCAGCTTACAGGCGAATCAGCCCCAGCATTTT
CASSLQANQPQHF
>.|TRBJ2-1|TRBV7-2|.
TGTGCCAGCAGCTTAGCACCTACCCGGGTCTATGAGCAGTTCTTC
CASSLAPTRVYEQFF
>many|TRBJ1-1|TRBV28|.
TGTGCCAGCAGTTTATCCCCAGGGACCACTGAAGCTTTCTTT
CASSLSPGTTEAFF
>many|TRBJ2-7|TRBV20-1|TRBD2
TGCAGTGTTACCGGGACTAGCGGGAACGAGCAGTACTTC
CSVTGTSGNEQYF
>many|TRBJ1-2|TRBV12-3/TRBV12-4|.
TGTGCCAGCAGTCAACCTCTCCTGGGGCGCTACACCTTC
CASSQPLLGRYTF
>many|TRBJ2-5|TRBV2|TRBD2
TGTGCCAGCAGAGGGAGGGCCGGGAGCCAAGAGACCCAGTACTTC
CASRGRAGSQETQYF
>.|TRBJ2-7|TRBV5-6|.
TGTGCCAGCCACCCCTGGGGGCAGGACTACGAGCAGTACTTC
CASHPWGQDYEQYF
>.|TRBJ2-1|TRBV10-3|.
TGTGCCATCAGGGGCCCCGGGGCCCCTGAGCAGTTCTTC
CAIRGPGAPEQFF
>few|TRBJ1-1|TRBV29-1|TRBD1
TGCAGCGTGGTGGAGCCGGGACAGGGATTTTTGAACACTGAAGCTTTCTTT
CSVVEPGQGFLNTEAFF